This entry describes one T cell receptor (beta chain). Trimming at V came to 0 bases and at J to 4 bases, leaving 3 bases not matched to a gene. The germline V gene encodes CDR1 MNHNY and CDR2 SVGAGI (reference sequence). There are 15 residues in the CDR3. The data derive from a study of blood T cell repertoires in COVID-19. Turning to the study itself: PBMCs, B-cell-depleted T cells, or T cells were the source of the cDNA or gDNA that made up the material.

TCRdb's copy holds only in-frame clones and misses some; the assay was immunoSEQ multiplex PCR. The sample holds about 130,000 clones, more than 90% seen once. The chain recombines TRBV6-6 with TRBJ2-7; 10 bases agree with TRBD1. The TCR was taken from a man aged 45-65 years with active COVID-19. Input material: peripheral blood. The chain's CDR3 is CASSYSDRGTYEQYF. CDR3 DNA: TGTGCCAGCAGTTACTCGGACAGGGGGACGTACGAGCAGTACTTC.